This is a list of T cell receptor beta chains from one sample in a study of T-cell reconstitution after alpha-beta-depleted transplantation in children. MiXCR, applied by TCRdb to the PCR reads, yields one record per CDR3 protein. The sample lists hundreds of thousands of distinct CDR3 sequences, around 13% occurring once. This material consisted of PBMCs, taken before TCRalphabeta/CD19-depleted stem cell transplant. These receptor sequences come from a girl aged 2-15 years with congenital amegakaryocytic thrombocytopenia, due to receive a stem cell transplant. Both conserved end residues are part of each CDR3. Fields, in order: V gene, clone size, D gene, J gene, CDR3 DNA, CDR3 protein. D genes are given only for firm matches. Only part of the rows carry a size: once, few, many, or a class if the clone is expanded.

v_gene: TRBV29-1
abundance: many
d_gene: .
j_gene: TRBJ1-2
CDR3nt: TGCAGCGTTGATACGACAAGCAACTATGGCTACACCTTC
CDR3aa: CSVDTTSNYGYTF

v_gene: TRBV5-1
abundance: many
d_gene: .
j_gene: TRBJ2-1
CDR3nt: TGCGCCAGCAGCTTGAAGGGGAATGAGCAGTTCTTC
CDR3aa: CASSLKGNEQFF

v_gene: TRBV10-3
abundance: few
d_gene: .
j_gene: TRBJ2-1
CDR3nt: TGTGCCATCAGGTCATCTAGCGCCTTGGCTAATGAGCAGTTCTTC
CDR3aa: CAIRSSSALANEQFF

v_gene: TRBV6-2/TRBV6-3
abundance: many
d_gene: .
j_gene: TRBJ2-3
CDR3nt: TGTGCCAGCAAGTTTGTTGGCCCGCAGTATTTT
CDR3aa: CASKFVGPQYF

v_gene: TRBV5-1
abundance: .
d_gene: .
j_gene: TRBJ2-1
CDR3nt: TGCGCCAGCAGCTCACCTCTCGCCCCAGGAGGGCCATACCGGTTCAGCTCCTACAATGAGCAGTTCTTC
CDR3aa: CASSSPLAPGGPYRFSSYNEQFF

v_gene: TRBV20-1
abundance: .
d_gene: .
j_gene: TRBJ2-1
CDR3nt: TGCAGTGCTAGAGTTCCCCCAGGGGACGATGAGCAGTTCTTC
CDR3aa: CSARVPPGDDEQFF

v_gene: TRBV7-9
abundance: many
d_gene: .
j_gene: TRBJ2-3
CDR3nt: TGTGCCAGCTGGAAAAGAGATACGCAGTATTTT
CDR3aa: CASWKRDTQYF

v_gene: TRBV7-8
abundance: .
d_gene: .
j_gene: TRBJ2-2
CDR3nt: TGTGCCAGCAGCCTAGATGTGGACAACGAAAACACCGGGGAGCTGTTTTTT
CDR3aa: CASSLDVDNENTGELFF

v_gene: TRBV20-1
abundance: many
d_gene: TRBD1
j_gene: TRBJ2-3
CDR3nt: TGCAGTGCCGGGACAGGGGATCGCACAGATACGCAGTATTTT
CDR3aa: CSAGTGDRTDTQYF

v_gene: TRBV10-3
abundance: many
d_gene: .
j_gene: TRBJ2-3
CDR3nt: TGTGCCATCAGTGGGGCCCCCTTCACAGATACGCAGTATTTT
CDR3aa: CAISGAPFTDTQYF

v_gene: TRBV3-1
abundance: .
d_gene: .
j_gene: TRBJ2-2
CDR3nt: TGTGCCTCCTCCCCGCCGGGACTGGTTGACTTCACCGGGGAGCTGTTTTTT
CDR3aa: CASSPPGLVDFTGELFF

v_gene: TRBV20-1
abundance: many
d_gene: .
j_gene: TRBJ2-7
CDR3nt: TGCAGTGCTCGCCCCCCTCAAGTACTCTCCTACGAGCAGTACTTC
CDR3aa: CSARPPQVLSYEQYF

v_gene: TRBV10-3
abundance: many
d_gene: .
j_gene: TRBJ1-1
CDR3nt: TGTGCCACCACCCGGGGAGGGACCGCTGAAGCTTTCTTT
CDR3aa: CATTRGGTAEAFF

v_gene: TRBV6-2/TRBV6-3
abundance: .
d_gene: TRBD2
j_gene: TRBJ2-7
CDR3nt: TGTGCCAGCAGCCAAGGGAGGGATCAGTACTTC
CDR3aa: CASSQGRDQYF

v_gene: TRBV6-5
abundance: few
d_gene: .
j_gene: TRBJ1-5
CDR3nt: TGTGCCAGCAGTTCTCTTGTTAGCCAGCCCCAGCATTTT
CDR3aa: CASSSLVSQPQHF

v_gene: TRBV7-9
abundance: few
d_gene: .
j_gene: TRBJ2-3
CDR3nt: TGTGCCAGCAGAACTATCACAGATACGCAGTATTTT
CDR3aa: CASRTITDTQYF

v_gene: TRBV6-5
abundance: many
d_gene: TRBD2
j_gene: TRBJ2-7
CDR3nt: TGTGCCAGCAGTCAAAGGGAGGGCGAGCAGTACTTC
CDR3aa: CASSQREGEQYF

v_gene: TRBV12-3/TRBV12-4
abundance: many
d_gene: TRBD2
j_gene: TRBJ2-2
CDR3nt: TGTGCCAGCAGTAGCGGGAGTGGCACCGGGGAGCTGTTTTTT
CDR3aa: CASSSGSGTGELFF

v_gene: TRBV2
abundance: many
d_gene: .
j_gene: TRBJ2-7
CDR3nt: TGTGCCAGCAGTGACCACAGCAATTCCTACGAGCAGTACTTC
CDR3aa: CASSDHSNSYEQYF

v_gene: TRBV29-1
abundance: few
d_gene: .
j_gene: TRBJ2-7
CDR3nt: TGCAGCGTTCAAAGGGACGGGGGTAAATACGAGCAGTACTTC
CDR3aa: CSVQRDGGKYEQYF

v_gene: TRBV5-1
abundance: few
d_gene: TRBD1
j_gene: TRBJ2-3
CDR3nt: TGCGCCAGCAGCCGGGGACAGGGGGCCGGAGATACGCAGTATTTT
CDR3aa: CASSRGQGAGDTQYF

v_gene: TRBV29-1
abundance: many
d_gene: .
j_gene: TRBJ1-2
CDR3nt: TGCAGCGCCCGGTGGGGTAATAAGTATGGCTACACCTTC
CDR3aa: CSARWGNKYGYTF

v_gene: TRBV4-1
abundance: many
d_gene: TRBD2
j_gene: TRBJ2-7
CDR3nt: TGCGCCAGCAGCCTTGCCGCGGGAGGGCGGTACTACGAGCAGTACTTC
CDR3aa: CASSLAAGGRYYEQYF

v_gene: TRBV5-1
abundance: .
d_gene: .
j_gene: TRBJ1-1
CDR3nt: TGCGCCAGCAGCTTGGAGGATTGGATCACTGAAGCTTTCTTT
CDR3aa: CASSLEDWITEAFF

v_gene: TRBV18
abundance: .
d_gene: .
j_gene: TRBJ2-3
CDR3nt: TGTGCCAGCTCACCCCCATCTAGCACAGATACGCAGTATTTT
CDR3aa: CASSPPSSTDTQYF

v_gene: TRBV29-1
abundance: many
d_gene: .
j_gene: TRBJ2-1
CDR3nt: TGCAGCGTTGAAGGATCGGCGCCCCCGAGCTCCTACAATGAGCAGTTCTTC
CDR3aa: CSVEGSAPPSSYNEQFF

v_gene: TRBV4-2
abundance: many
d_gene: TRBD2
j_gene: TRBJ2-1
CDR3nt: TGTGCCAGCAGCCAAGAGGGCGGGAGTTACGTAGATGAGCAGTTCTTC
CDR3aa: CASSQEGGSYVDEQFF

v_gene: TRBV29-1
abundance: many
d_gene: TRBD2
j_gene: TRBJ2-1
CDR3nt: TGCAGCGTTGAACAGGTGGGGCGGGAGTCTCCTGAGCAGTTCTTC
CDR3aa: CSVEQVGRESPEQFF

v_gene: TRBV12-3/TRBV12-4
abundance: few
d_gene: TRBD1
j_gene: TRBJ2-7
CDR3nt: TGTGCCAGCAGTATTTGGGGACAGGGGGCCTACGAGCAGTACTTC
CDR3aa: CASSIWGQGAYEQYF

v_gene: TRBV7-8
abundance: .
d_gene: TRBD2
j_gene: TRBJ2-3
CDR3nt: TGTGCCAGCAGCCACCAACAAAACGAGACTAGCGGGGGCCGGAGGGATACGCAGTATTTT
CDR3aa: CASSHQQNETSGGRRDTQYF

v_gene: TRBV29-1
abundance: many
d_gene: .
j_gene: TRBJ2-7
CDR3nt: TGCAGCGTTGACGGTGGAGAGCACTACGAGCAGTACTTC
CDR3aa: CSVDGGEHYEQYF

v_gene: TRBV6-2/TRBV6-3
abundance: few
d_gene: TRBD1
j_gene: TRBJ2-1
CDR3nt: TGTGCCAGCAGTGTCCCGTTGACAGGGTCCTACAATGAGCAGTTCTTC
CDR3aa: CASSVPLTGSYNEQFF